The rows below give T cell receptor beta chains drawn from one sample of a study of blood T cell repertoires in COVID-19. Sequenced by immunoSEQ multiplex PCR; TCRdb stores in-frame clones only, minus some. The table includes about 84,000 clones, around 88% detected once. Sequenced material: peripheral blood. These receptors all stem from a man at least 80 years old with active or convalescent COVID-19. Both conserved end residues are part of each CDR3. A D gene is named only where the DNA matches it firmly. Not every row has a clone size; where given, it reads once, few, many or a size class.

size	D	J	length	V	DNA	CDR3
-	-	TRBJ2-5	15	TRBV23-1	TGCGCCAGCAGTCATGGCGCAGGGTGTTCGGAGACCCAGTACTTC	CASSHGAGCSETQYF
once	-	TRBJ1-6	15	TRBV6-2/TRBV6-3	TGTGCCAGCAGTGCCGGAGGGCAGGCGTTACTTCCCCTCCACTTT	CASSAGGQALLPLHF
-	-	TRBJ1-2	16	TRBV4-3	TGCGCCAGCAGCCACGGGGGCGGGGGGGCTTCTTTTGGCTACACCTTC	CASSHGGGGASFGYTF
few	-	TRBJ2-7	16	TRBV5-1	TGCGCCAGCAGCTCGGCGTTCGGGACAACATCCTACGAGCAGTACTTC	CASSSAFGTTSYEQYF
-	TRBD1	TRBJ1-6	14	TRBV19	TGTGCCAGTAATGGACAGGGGGTGAATTCACCCCTCCACTTT	CASNGQGVNSPLHF
-	-	TRBJ1-1	18	TRBV21-1	-	CASSKTPWGKGAGTEAFF
-	TRBD1	TRBJ1-5	15	TRBV19	TGTGCCAGTAGTACTGGGACAGGGAGGTTACAGCCCCAGCATTTT	CASSTGTGRLQPQHF
-	TRBD1	TRBJ2-3	13	TRBV9	TGTGCCAGCAGCGCGCTACAGGGGGATACGCAGTATTTT	CASSALQGDTQYF
-	-	TRBJ1-6	16	TRBV5-1	TGCGCCAGCAGCCCGGACGGGAATTCGCATAATTCACCCCTCCACTTT	CASSPDGNSHNSPLHF
-	-	TRBJ1-2	13	TRBV19	TGTGCCAGTATTGGCGCGGGGGGTCACGGCTACACCTTC	CASIGAGGHGYTF
-	TRBD2	TRBJ2-1	18	TRBV3-1/TRBV3-2	TGTGCCAGCAGCCTGTTACTAGCGGGAGGGCCATCGGGGAATGAGCAGTTCTTC	CASSLLLAGGPSGNEQFF
-	-	TRBJ2-3	12	TRBV29-1	TGCAGCGTTGAATATCAGGGGGATACGCAGTATTTT	CSVEYQGDTQYF
-	-	TRBJ2-5	13	TRBV2	TGTGCCAGCAGTGGTCAGGGTGTGGAGACCCAGTACTTC	CASSGQGVETQYF
-	-	TRBJ1-1	14	TRBV28	TGTGCCAGCAGCCTTTCGACAGTGAACACTGAAGCTTTCTTT	CASSLSTVNTEAFF
-	-	TRBJ2-7	13	TRBV5-1	TGCGCCAGCAGTCAACTAGGTCCCTACGAGCAGTACTTC	CASSQLGPYEQYF
-	-	TRBJ1-3	16	TRBV18	TGTGCCAGCTCGCCCATGGAAGGGAGGAGTGGAAACACCATATATTTT	CASSPMEGRSGNTIYF
-	-	TRBJ1-1	14	TRBV6-2/TRBV6-3	TGTGCCAGCAGTTTCGGACATCCTAACACTGAAGCTTTCTTT	CASSFGHPNTEAFF